Below, 3 T cell receptor beta chains from the same sample are listed, as sequenced in a study of blood T cell repertoires in COVID-19. The table came from immunoSEQ multiplex PCR; TCRdb's copy has only in-frame clones and leaves some out. The sample lists about 88,000 clones; roughly nine tenths were seen once. Sequencing used peripheral blood. Receptors were obtained from a human donor with active COVID-19. The donor label of this sample is uncertain.

V is TRBV2 and J is TRBJ2-7; TRBD2 matches at 11 bases. This CDR3 spans 16 amino acids. Germline V gives CDR1 SNHLY, CDR2 FYNNEI. V gave up 4 bases and J gave up 2 bases; unmatched junction bases: 7. For the CDR3, the DNA is TGTGCCAGCAGTGTTGGACTAGCGGGCGGCCCCTACGAGCAGTACTTC. Translation gives CASSVGLAGGPYEQYF.

V gene TRBV19 combines with J gene TRBJ2-3; 8 bases agree with TRBD1. The V segment lost 5 bases and the J segment 4 bases; nucleotides outside the gene matches: 5. The CDR3 extends over 14 amino acids. The V gene's germline CDR1 is LNHDA and CDR2 SQIVND (reference sequence). CDR3 protein: CASSDRGRADTQYF. CDR3 in DNA: TGTGCCAGTAGTGACAGGGGCCGGGCAGATACGCAGTATTTT.

The chain recombines TRBV28 with TRBJ2-5, with 7 nucleotides matching TRBD2. The CDR3 runs to 14 residues. With 3 bases clipped from V and 2 bases from J, the junction kept 3 bases outside the gene matches. Germline CDR1 MDHEN, CDR2 SYDVKM. CDR3 nucleotide sequence: TGTGCCAGCAGTTTCGGGGGGACGCAAGAGACCCAGTACTTC. It is translated as CASSFGGTQETQYF.